The rows below give T cell receptor beta chains drawn from one sample of a study of cytotoxic CD8 clonotypes in ibrutinib-treated CLL. Clones were sequenced by immunoSEQ multiplex PCR, and TCRdb holds only the in-frame ones, with some missing. The sample yields about 160,000 clones, more than 75% seen once. Specimen: PBMCs, collected after 12 months of ibrutinib treatment. The receptor set was obtained from a human donor with chronic lymphocytic leukemia. The conserved cysteine and the conserved F or W are not part of the CDR3 here. Each record gives: J gene, V gene, CDR3 protein.

>TRBJ1-2|TRBV28
ASSLRTGGSGYT
>TRBJ2-7|TRBV14
ASSQVRDREQY
>TRBJ2-1|TRBV27
ASSPMGQDEQF
>TRBJ2-3|TRBV28
ASSFQRGRADTQY
>TRBJ2-3|TRBV10-3
AIAEERTPKE
>TRBJ2-3|TRBV27
ASCLLRSTDTQY
>TRBJ2-5|TRBV7-9
ASSLYSVDTQY
>TRBJ2-3|TRBV5-1
ASSAGQGESTDTQY
>TRBJ2-1|TRBV28
ASSLWGGGLAGGYNEQF
>TRBJ2-6|TRBV4-1
ASSQGREGSGANVLT
>TRBJ2-7|TRBV27
ASSFPREQY
>TRBJ2-3|TRBV6-4
ASSDSSRGGDTQY
>TRBJ2-3|TRBV5-4
ASSPSAGADTQY
>TRBJ2-5|TRBV2
ASRRTGYGETQY
>TRBJ1-1|TRBV18
ASSPEGRGESAEAF
>TRBJ2-7|TRBV7-2
ASSLAGGGGSWPYEQY
>TRBJ1-1|TRBV12-5
ASGLEPNTEAF
>TRBJ2-7|TRBV4-3
ASSQGTSYEQY
>TRBJ1-4|TRBV18
ASSPPGTGGATNEKLF
>TRBJ1-2|TRBV14
ASSHYDRAYGYT
>TRBJ2-1|TRBV29-1
SVRGGQSSQF
>TRBJ2-1|TRBV9
ASSVVSSTSNEQF
>TRBJ2-1|TRBV9
ASSPRARGDNEQF
>TRBJ1-2|TRBV6-6
ASSYQTGNYGYT
>TRBJ1-1|TRBV21-1
ASSKVMGSGVNTEAF
>TRBJ2-1|TRBV10-3
ASSYPGQGFYEQF
>TRBJ2-7|TRBV4-3
ASSLGQGYSYEQY
>TRBJ1-4|TRBV15
ATSRDTGTRKLF
>TRBJ2-3|TRBV5-4
ASSPSSGALQDTQY
>TRBJ1-2|TRBV6-5
ASRTLGAGSYGYT
>TRBJ2-5|TRBV5-5
ASALGGQETQY
>TRBJ1-4|TRBV7-2
ASSFRQGDEKLF
>TRBJ1-5|TRBV28
ASSFGRGAGWDQPQH
>TRBJ2-4|TRBV7-9
ASSLDVGEIGNIQY
>TRBJ2-5|TRBV5-1
ASSLVGERTQY
>TRBJ1-1|TRBV18
ASSTGSSGNTEAF
>TRBJ2-2|TRBV19
ASTPGQMNTGELF
>TRBJ2-5|TRBV7-3
ASSLRGNQETQY
>TRBJ2-7|TRBV28
ASSLPGTFSLSYEQY
>TRBJ1-2|TRBV29-1
SVDSPRNNYGYT
>TRBJ1-1|TRBV6-5
ASSYSEGATEAF
>TRBJ2-7|TRBV6-5
ATNRIAGGPGEQY
>TRBJ1-6|TRBV6-1
ASSAYGTGGGGVNSPLH
>TRBJ2-5|TRBV11-2
ASSLDHRTQRQETQY
>TRBJ2-7|TRBV18
ASSPRTGGLGEQY
>TRBJ2-6|TRBV7-3
ASSRQVRGSGANVLT
>TRBJ1-1|TRBV7-2
ASSLVRGGLEAF
>TRBJ1-1|TRBV19
ASKDSLNTEAF